One and the same sample provided the 13 T cell receptor beta chains below, sequenced in a study of T cell repertoires in cytomegalovirus infection. Using its own MiXCR run on the reads, TCRdb lists one record per CDR3 protein. Of roughly 150,000 distinct CDR3 sequences listed, less than 25% are singletons. For these receptors, no antigen is known. Here the sequenced sample was CD8+ T cells from cultured PBMCs, taken from culture after CMV antigen stimulation. These receptors all stem from a human donor in good health (CMV status not recorded). Some clones in this sample may be carry-over from other donors' samples.

This clonotype was picked up a small number of times. The chain is built from TRBV7-9 and TRBJ2-2; tentatively, D is TRBD1 (6 bases). CDR3 length: 15 amino acids. V was shortened by 5 bases and J by 7 bases, with 17 bases between the two germline ends. Germline loops: CDR1 SEHNR, CDR2 FQNEAQ (reference sequence). The CDR3, as DNA: TGTGCCAGCAGCCAGATCCAGGGGATCTTCGGGGAGCTGTTTTTT. This gives the protein CASSQIQGIFGELFF.

V is TRBV27 and J is TRBJ2-1; 8 bases agree with TRBD1. CDR3 length: 12 amino acids. Germline-derived CDR1 and CDR2 are MNHEY and SMNVEV (reference sequence). The V segment lost 4 bases and the J segment 8 bases; nucleotides outside the gene matches: 1. The CDR3 is CASSYRGDEQFF. The CDR3 DNA sequence: TGTGCCAGCAGTTACAGGGGGGATGAGCAGTTCTTC.

This chain links TRBV12-3 or TRBV12-4 with TRBJ1-5; D unclear. The CDR3 totals 14 residues. The V gene lost 3 bases and the J gene lost 3 bases, with 9 bases spanning the gap. The CDR3 DNA follows: TGTGCCAGCAGTTTCGGCGGCTACAATCAGCCCCAGCATTTT. Protein: CASSFGGYNQPQHF.

This clonotype was detected only a few times. The chain combines TRBV12-3 or TRBV12-4 with TRBJ1-2; possibly TRBD1 for D (6 bases). This CDR3 contains 13 residues. Trimming pared 6 bases from V and 5 bases from J, leaving 13 bases between. The CDR3 DNA is TGTGCCAGCAGCCGGACAGACTATTATGGCTACACCTTC. It encodes CASSRTDYYGYTF.

The V and J genes are TRBV20-1 and TRBJ2-5; TRBD2 agrees at 7 bases. V shed 1 base and J 5 bases; nucleotides not matched to a gene: 7. Germline V gene lookup returns CDR1 DFQATT and CDR2 SNEGSKA (reference sequence). The CDR3 extends over 14 amino acids. This chain's CDR3 is CSARVRWEGETQYF. The CDR3, as DNA: TGCAGTGCTAGAGTTCGGTGGGAGGGGGAGACCCAGTACTTC.

This clonotype was seen just once. The chain employs TRBV27 and TRBJ1-1; D uncertain. The V gene lost 4 bases and the J gene lost 8 bases, with 8 bases spanning the gap. The CDR3 spans 11 residues. Germline V gives CDR1 MNHEY, CDR2 SMNVEV (reference sequence). Here the CDR3 DNA reads TGTGCCAGCAGTTCTCCGGTGGAAGCTTTCTTT. It specifies CASSSPVEAFF.

This clonotype was counted between two and nine times. The genes are TRBV7-6 and TRBJ1-5; tentative D call: TRBD1 (6 bases). Trimming took off 3 bases at V and 2 bases at J, with 17 bases between the two ends. From germline, CDR1 is SGHVS and CDR2 FNYEAQ. The CDR3 loop spans 17 amino acids. CDR3 DNA: TGTGCCAGCAGCTTGGAAGCCAGGGGACTCCGCAATCAGCCCCAGCATTTT. Protein product: CASSLEARGLRNQPQHF.

The chain links TRBV2 to TRBJ1-1; unclear D gene. CDR1 and CDR2 (germline): SNHLY, FYNNEI. The CDR3 covers 10 residues. Trimming left V 10 bases short and J 1 base short, with 4 bases between. The CDR3 nucleotides read TGTGCCACCTGGAACACTGAAGCTTTCTTT. As protein: CATWNTEAFF.

This clonotype showed up just a few times. The gene calls are TRBV7-2 and TRBJ1-5; D is uncertain. Deletions cut 0 bases from V and 5 bases from J, with 5 bases between. This CDR3 has 13 residues. Germline V gene sequence: CDR1 SGHTA, CDR2 FQGNSA. The CDR3 sequence: CASSLASDQPQHF. Here the CDR3 DNA reads TGTGCCAGCAGCTTAGCAAGTGATCAGCCCCAGCATTTT.

V and J are TRBV13 and TRBJ2-2; D unresolved. Germline V gene lookup returns CDR1 PRHDT and CDR2 FYEKMQ (reference sequence). This CDR3 comprises 13 residues. The V end lost 5 bases, the J end lost 9 bases, and 13 bases lay between the germline ends. CDR3 in amino acids: CASSAAIRRELFF. In DNA, the CDR3 is TGTGCCAGCAGCGCGGCGATTCGGCGGGAGCTGTTTTTT.

The chain has TRBV7-9 and TRBJ1-2; D is unclear. Germline V gives CDR1 SEHNR, CDR2 FQNEAQ (reference sequence). V was cut by 1 base and J by 6 bases, with 12 bases left in between. This CDR3 is 14 amino acids long. The CDR3 coding sequence is TGTGCCAGCAGCTTAGTCGGCAGAGAGGATGGCTACACCTTC. As protein: CASSLVGREDGYTF.

This clonotype has at least ten counts. The genes are TRBV7-2 and TRBJ1-4; D gene uncertain. CDR3 length equals 13 residues. Germline V CDR1 and CDR2: SGHTA, FQGNSA. Trimming left V 3 bases short and J 8 bases short, with 10 bases between. The CDR3 region is CASSLGSLEKLFF. DNA for the CDR3: TGTGCCAGCAGCTTGGGGAGTTTAGAAAAACTGTTTTTT.

The genes are TRBV2 and TRBJ1-2; 7 nucleotides agree with TRBD1. V lost 4 bases and J lost 8; bases outside the gene matches: 19. CDR1 SNHLY and CDR2 FYNNEI come from the germline V gene. CDR3 length: 17 amino acids. CDR3 coding DNA: TGTGCCAGCAGTGGTAGTAGCCCTAGGGGGCGCGGTGGAGGCTACACCTTC. Protein: CASSGSSPRGRGGGYTF.